This TCR beta chain was documented in a study of control samples from healthy donors and cancer patients. CDR1 SGHRS and CDR2 YFSETQ come from the germline V gene. The CDR3 spans 16 residues. V was shortened by 0 bases and J by 7 bases, with 16 bases between the two germline ends. Measured with immunoSEQ multiplex PCR; TCRdb has only the in-frame clones, and not every one. The data hold around 250,000 clones, with 82% observed a single time. The V call is TRBV5-1, the J call TRBJ1-4; D is possibly TRBD1 (5 bases). The material sequenced was PBMCs. The clonotype originates from a woman aged 55-75 years with lung cancer. CDR3 nucleotide sequence: TGCGCCAGCAGCTTGGCGTTGTCGGGGGGGAGTGAAAAACTGTTTTTT. Translation: CASSLALSGGSEKLFF.